This T cell receptor (beta chain) was recorded in a study of radiotherapy plus CTLA-4 blockade in lung cancer (dated by TCRdb to between 2018 and 2020). Describing the broader study: Objective responses occurred in 18% of enrolled patients, and approximately 34% achieved disease control.

A remark on this clone: Its antigen specificity is not known. There are no base qualities to consult, and no much larger clone falls within one base.

A distance of 14 bases separates the germline ends of V and J, which lose 5 bases and 7 bases respectively. Based on the germline V gene, the CDR1 and CDR2 sequences are MDHEN and SYDVKM. The CDR3 sequence holds 14 residues, the cysteine and phenylalanine included. Just the 42-base CDR3 DNA is kept, in frame starting at base 1. General study outcomes and caveats: TCR clones derived from tumors expanded in peripheral blood after treatment with radiotherapy and ipilimumab. The strongest predictors of response, as reported, were early dynamic changes in blood T cell clones along with a rise in serum interferon-beta after radiation.

Focal radiation therapy combined with CTLA-4 blockade (ipilimumab) was tested in patients with chemo-refractory metastatic non-small-cell lung cancer. Receptor amplification or capture employed the immunoSEQ multiplex PCR assay. TCRdb carries this immuneACCESS record with in-frame sequences only. Its versions omit some clonotypes, under half of them owing to an unresolved V gene in the studies checked, with the rest unexplained. The sample contains about 46,000 clones, approximately 80% of them found a single time. The ten most abundant clones make up 2% to 2.5% of the sample. This TCR was sampled from a human donor with non-small cell lung cancer whose response to radiotherapy plus ipilimumab could not be evaluated. Recombination joined TRBV28 with TRBJ1-4; D gene: possibly TRBD1, on 5 matching bases. This material consisted of peripheral blood, taken from a patient treated with radiotherapy plus ipilimumab. At the DNA level, the sequence is TGTGCCAGCAGTGGGGGAGGGTACCGTGAAAAACTGTTTTTT. It codes for CASSGGGYREKLFF.